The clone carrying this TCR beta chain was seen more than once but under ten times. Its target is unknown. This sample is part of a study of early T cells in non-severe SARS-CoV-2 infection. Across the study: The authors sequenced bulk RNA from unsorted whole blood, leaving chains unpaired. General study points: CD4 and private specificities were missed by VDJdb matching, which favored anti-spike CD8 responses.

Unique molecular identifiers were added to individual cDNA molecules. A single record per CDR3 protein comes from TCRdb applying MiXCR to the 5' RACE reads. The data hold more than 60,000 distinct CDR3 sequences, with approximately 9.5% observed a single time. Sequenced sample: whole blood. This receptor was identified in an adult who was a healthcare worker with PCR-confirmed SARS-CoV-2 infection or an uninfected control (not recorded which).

This chain's CDR3 is CASSRILQADSGNTIYF. In DNA form, the CDR3 reads TGTGCCAGCAGCCGAATCCTACAGGCTGACTCTGGAAACACCATATATTTT. The rearrangement links TRBV11-2 to TRBJ1-3; D is possibly TRBD1 (5 bases). CDR1 SGHAT and CDR2 FQNNGV come from the germline V gene. The CDR3 is made up of 17 amino acids. V lost 5 bases, J lost 0 bases, and 17 bases lay in between.